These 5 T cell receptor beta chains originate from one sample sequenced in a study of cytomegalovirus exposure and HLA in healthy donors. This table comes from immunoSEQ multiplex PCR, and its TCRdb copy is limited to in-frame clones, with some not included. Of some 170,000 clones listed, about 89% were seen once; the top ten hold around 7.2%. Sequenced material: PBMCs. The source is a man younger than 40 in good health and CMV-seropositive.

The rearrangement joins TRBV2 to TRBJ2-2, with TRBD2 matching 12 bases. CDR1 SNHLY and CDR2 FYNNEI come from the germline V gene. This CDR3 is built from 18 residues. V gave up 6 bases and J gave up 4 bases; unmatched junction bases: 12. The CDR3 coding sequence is TGTGCCAGCAGGGATACGGGACTAGCGGGTCGGAGCACCGGGGAGCTGTTTTTT. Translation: CASRDTGLAGRSTGELFF. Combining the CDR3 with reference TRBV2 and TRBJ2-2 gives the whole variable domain EPEVTQTPSHQVTQMGQEVILRCVPISNHLYFYWYRQILGQKVEFLVSFYNNEISEKSEIFDDQFSVERPDGSNFTLKIRSTKLEDSAMYFCASRDTGLAGRSTGELFFGEGSRLTVL.

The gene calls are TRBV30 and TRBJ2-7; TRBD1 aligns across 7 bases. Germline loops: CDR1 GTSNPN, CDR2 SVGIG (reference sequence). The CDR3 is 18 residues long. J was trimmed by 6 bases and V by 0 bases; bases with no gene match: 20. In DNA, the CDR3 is TGTGCCTGGAGTGTACAGGGAACCGGGACAGCTGGCAGACGCGAGCAGTACTTC. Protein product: CAWSVQGTGTAGRREQYF.

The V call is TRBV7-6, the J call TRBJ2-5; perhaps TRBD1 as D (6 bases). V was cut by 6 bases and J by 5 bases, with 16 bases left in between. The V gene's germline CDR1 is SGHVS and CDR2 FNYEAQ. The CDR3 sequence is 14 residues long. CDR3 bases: TGTGCCAGCAGACGAAGAGGGGGTGGGGAGACCCAGTACTTC. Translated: CASRRRGGGETQYF.

The CDR3 sequence: CASSPSGGREQYF. The CDR3 DNA is TGTGCCAGCAGCCCTAGCGGGGGGCGGGAGCAGTACTTC. The chain uses TRBV7-9 and TRBJ2-7, with 11 bases identical to TRBD2. In germline, CDR1 is SEHNR, CDR2 FQNEAQ (reference sequence). This CDR3 has 13 amino acids. V lost 5 bases and J lost 7; bases outside the gene matches: 4.

For the CDR3, the DNA is TGTGCCAGTAAGCGACTAGTCAGGACAGATACGCAGTATTTT. Translating it yields CASKRLVRTDTQYF. V is TRBV27 and J is TRBJ2-3; D may be TRBD2 (6 bases). V lost 9 bases, J lost 3 bases, and 16 bases lay in between. From germline, CDR1 is MNHEY and CDR2 SMNVEV (reference sequence). There are 14 residues in the CDR3.